Listed here is a single TCR beta chain. Only in-frame clones appear in the TCRdb table, and some are missing; sequencing was by immunoSEQ multiplex PCR. The sample yields about 130,000 clones, roughly 95% seen once. The ends were cut back, 4 bases at V and 3 bases at J, with 13 bases in the middle. This CDR3 region has 14 residues. The germline CDR1 and CDR2 sequences are SGHTA and FQGNSA. This sample was included in a study of T cell changes during pregnancy in multiple sclerosis. The clonotype originates from a female donor with multiple sclerosis, enrolled in a pregnancy study. V is TRBV7-2 and J is TRBJ2-7; D possibly corresponds to TRBD1 (6 bases). This specimen was peripheral blood, taken after pregnancy. The chain's CDR3 is CASSSQTGNYEQYF. The CDR3 bases are TGTGCCAGCAGCTCACAAACAGGGAACTACGAGCAGTACTTC.